This is a list of T cell receptor beta chains from one sample in a study. TCRdb called the 5' RACE reads again in MiXCR, with one record for every CDR3 protein. The sample contains tens of thousands of distinct CDR3 sequences, about 29% of which appear only once. Sequenced sample: tumor-infiltrating memory CD4+ T cells sorted from the breast tumor. The receptors shown here come from a female donor with breast cancer. CDR3s include the opening cysteine and the closing phenylalanine or tryptophan. D genes are given only for firm matches.

CSATTGDVIDEQFF	TRBJ2-1	.	TRBV20-1
CASSFRDRDGYTF	TRBJ1-2	TRBD1	TRBV3-1
CASSFLEGQPQHF	TRBJ1-5	.	TRBV27
CASSPIGRLSGNTIYF	TRBJ1-3	.	TRBV5-1
CASRLRLGGTDTQYF	TRBJ2-3	.	TRBV28
CSARTGGYEQYF	TRBJ2-7	TRBD1	TRBV20-1
CASSVVAGLNEQYF	TRBJ2-7	.	TRBV5-1
CSVEGLAGNTETQYF	TRBJ2-3	TRBD2	TRBV29-1
CASLTQVLNTEAFF	TRBJ1-1	.	TRBV28
CASSQEARSNYGYTF	TRBJ1-2	.	TRBV4-1
CASSPRGGNNEQFF	TRBJ2-1	.	TRBV4-1
CASSTILAGNQETQYF	TRBJ2-5	.	TRBV7-9
CASSFAPNTGGVGAEAFF	TRBJ1-1	TRBD1	TRBV5-1
CASSEPVLNTEAFF	TRBJ1-1	.	TRBV12-3/TRBV12-4
CASRPRRETNQPQHF	TRBJ1-5	.	TRBV19
CAKSSRDRGRDTQYF	TRBJ2-3	TRBD1	TRBV2
CASNKLHFSGSRETQYF	TRBJ2-5	TRBD2	TRBV9
CASSLVRGGETQYF	TRBJ2-5	TRBD2	TRBV27
CASSPSADTQYF	TRBJ2-3	.	TRBV9
CASSDQMNTEAFF	TRBJ1-1	.	TRBV6-1
CASSLWQQETQYF	TRBJ2-5	.	TRBV5-1
CASSLDAGVETQYF	TRBJ2-5	TRBD2	TRBV12-3/TRBV12-4
CASSPGTGRGYTF	TRBJ1-2	TRBD1	TRBV18
CSARDLSGGTDTQYF	TRBJ2-3	TRBD2	TRBV20-1
CASSQGRVNIQYF	TRBJ2-4	.	TRBV7-2
CASSLRSQESYNEQFF	TRBJ2-1	.	TRBV7-9
CRAGIADYNEQFF	TRBJ2-1	.	TRBV20-1
CSVYGTGGPDTQYF	TRBJ2-3	TRBD1	TRBV29-1